One sample yielded the 19 T cell receptor beta chains listed below, sequenced in a study of CD8+ T cells in alopecia areata. CD4, CD8alpha, NKG2D, NKG2ACE and other markers were used to sort pooled cutaneous lymph node cells. Following RNA extraction, reverse transcription yielded cDNA that acted as the sequencing template. Profiled with immunoSEQ multiplex PCR; TCRdb holds only in-frame clones, not every one. The sample is made up of 270,000 or so clones, none counted only once. Source material: CD4+ T cells sorted from a lymph node. The receptors were sampled from a C3H/HeJ mouse with alopecia areata. MHC haplotype here: H2-k.

This clone was counted between two and nine times. Germline and genes here are mouse. The read falls 4 residues short of the CDR3 end, and the missing part is taken from the germline J gene. The V call is TRBV13-1, the J call TRBJ2-5; weak D call: TRBD1 (5 bases). There are 13 residues in the CDR3. Germline V gene lookup returns CDR1 NSHNY and CDR2 SYGAGN. CDR3 protein: CASSPQGKDTQYF. The CDR3 DNA, read in part, is TGTGCCAGCAGTCCTCAGGGAAAAGAC.

In this sample, this clone turned up a few times. Gene names and germline match the mouse. The read comes to an end 4 residues before the CDR3 does, leaving the germline J gene to fill in the end. V gene TRBV13-2 combines with J gene TRBJ2-4; 10 nucleotides align to TRBD2. The V segment lost 3 bases and the J segment 1 base; nucleotides outside the gene matches: 2. The CDR3 is 15 amino acids. Germline V gene data show CDR1 as NNHNN and CDR2 as SYGAGS (reference sequence). Partial CDR3 DNA: TGTGCCAGCGGTGCCGGGACTGGGGGTCAAAAC. It specifies CASGAGTGGQN. The full-length CDR3 reads as CASGAGTGGQNTLYF.

In the case of this clone: All gene names here are mouse names. The CDR3 is cut off 3 residues early in the read; its end comes from the germline J gene. The genes are TRBV5 and TRBJ1-6, with 8 bases aligning to TRBD1. TRBJ1-6 belongs to the ORF category, with a function that is uncertain. Germline V gene data show CDR1 as LGHNA and CDR2 as YNLKQL (reference sequence). The CDR3 is 18 amino acids. V lost 0 bases, J lost 0 bases, and 4 bases stayed unmatched. CDR3 bases read: TGTGCCAGCAGCCAAGAGGGGACAGGCGGTTCCTATAATTCGCCC. Translated: CASSQEGTGGSYNSP. The CDR3 in full is CASSQEGTGGSYNSPLYF.

This clone was recorded a few times. Genes and germline come from the mouse. Read coverage stops 4 residues before the CDR3 terminus; the germline J gene supplies the remainder. V usage is TRBV31 and J usage is TRBJ2-2, with 7 nucleotides matching TRBD2. CDR3 length: 12 amino acids. CDR1 GKSSPN and CDR2 SITVG come from the germline V gene. The V and J ends lost 4 bases and 6 bases, in that order; junction bases with no gene match: 2. The DNA read from the CDR3 is TGTGCCTGGATGGGGGGACCCGGG. Amino acids: CAWMGGPG. The entire CDR3 protein reads CAWMGGPGQLYF.

This clone turned up a few times. Gene names denote mouse genes. The CDR3 goes on 4 residues after the read ends, and that part is filled in from the germline J gene. The V gene is TRBV13-3, the J gene TRBJ2-4; 9 nucleotides line up with TRBD2. Per germline, CDR1 NNHDY and CDR2 SYVADS. The CDR3 totals 14 residues. The J segment lost 3 bases and the V segment lost 5 bases, leaving 4 bases of the junction unmatched. The CDR3 reads CASRMGGPQNTLYF. Incomplete CDR3 DNA: TGTGCCAGCAGGATGGGGGGGCCCCAAAAC.

As regards this clone: All gene names here are mouse names. The DNA ends 4 residues before the CDR3 does, and the rest of the CDR3 is filled in from the germline J gene. The chain recombines TRBV19 with TRBJ1-1; D is perhaps TRBD1 (5 bases). Looked up from germline, CDR1 is FNHDT and CDR2 is SITEND (reference sequence). This CDR3 has 14 amino acids. V was shortened by 0 bases and J by 1 base, with 7 bases between the two germline ends. The CDR3 bases that were read are TGTGCCAGCAGTATAGCACAGGCGAACACA. Its translation: CASSIAQANT. The full CDR3 reads CASSIAQANTEVFF.

In regard to this clone: Mouse gene names apply. The read finishes 4 residues shy of the CDR3 end, and the germline J gene is used to complete it. The identical CDR3 is also encoded by other nucleotide sequences in the sample. The chain carries TRBV13-1 and TRBJ1-1, with D possibly TRBD1 on 6 matching bases. This CDR3 contains 15 residues. Germline lookup yields CDR1 NSHNY and CDR2 SYGAGN. V was clipped by 0 bases and J by 0 bases, with 9 bases between them. The sequenced part of the CDR3 DNA is TGTGCCAGCAGTGATGCCGGACAGCCAAACACA. This encodes CASSDAGQPNT. The full CDR3 protein is CASSDAGQPNTEVFF.

Concerning this clone itself: The genes are named according to mouse. The read ends 4 residues before the CDR3 terminus; that terminus is restored from the germline J gene. The V and J genes are TRBV13-3 and TRBJ2-7; TRBD2 aligns across 8 bases. The J segment lost 2 bases and the V segment lost 6 bases, leaving 4 bases of the junction unmatched. CDR1 NNHDY and CDR2 SYVADS come from the germline V gene. CDR3 length equals 13 residues. The covered CDR3 bases are TGTGCCAGCAAGGCCTGGGGGGCCTAT. It codes for CASKAWGAY. The CDR3 in its entirety is CASKAWGAYEQYF.

Worth noting for this clone: Gene names and germline match the mouse. The read ends 4 residues early relative to the CDR3; the germline J gene fills the gap. Other DNA sequences in the same sample also yield this CDR3. The chain has TRBV19 and TRBJ2-1; 10 bases are a match to TRBD2. The CDR3 has 15 residues. Germline V CDR1 and CDR2: FNHDT, SITEND (reference sequence). This chain's CDR3 is CASSIAGGARAEQFF. The part of the CDR3 DNA that was read is TGTGCCAGCAGTATAGCTGGGGGGGCGCGGGCT. Supplemented by reference TRBV19 and TRBJ2-1, the full variable domain reads GGIITQTPKFLIGQEGQKLTLKCQQNFNHDTMYWYRQDSGKGLRLIYYSITENDLQKGDLSEGYDASREKKSSFSLTVTSAQKNEMAVFLCASSIAGGARAEQFFGPGTRLTVL.

Remarks on this clone: These gene names are mouse names. The read finishes 4 residues shy of the CDR3 end, and the germline J gene is used to complete it. This chain joins TRBV17 and TRBJ2-1, with 10 positions matching TRBD1. This CDR3 is 14 amino acids long. Germline CDR1 and CDR2: MNHDT and YYDKIL. With 6 bases clipped from V and 3 bases from J, the junction kept 2 bases outside the gene matches. The CDR3 sequence: CASRDRGIYAEQFF. The CDR3 bases that were read are TGTGCTAGCAGGGACAGGGGGATCTATGCT.

This clone was observed a few times. Genes and germline are mouse. Coverage ceases 4 residues before the CDR3 finishes, and the germline J gene fills in the end. This chain connects TRBV19 to TRBJ2-1; 12 bases match TRBD2. The CDR3 has 16 residues. V shed 5 bases and J 4 bases; nucleotides not matched to a gene: 7. The germline V gene encodes CDR1 FNHDT and CDR2 SITEND (reference sequence). The chain's CDR3 is CASSLGTGGLYAEQFF. The sequenced CDR3 bases are TGTGCCAGCAGCCTCGGGACTGGGGGGCTTTATGCT.

To note about this clone: Mouse germline and gene names are used. The read comes to an end 4 residues before the CDR3 does, leaving the germline J gene to fill in the end. The chain recombines TRBV19 with TRBJ2-2, with D possibly matching TRBD2 (6 bases). Looked up from germline, CDR1 is FNHDT and CDR2 is SITEND (reference sequence). This CDR3 region has 15 residues. Between the trimmed V and J ends, which lost 3 bases and 1 base, there was a span of 10 bases. The covered CDR3 bases are TGTGCCAGCAGTAAGGCGGGGGGAAACACCGGG. It codes for CASSKAGGNTG. The entire CDR3 protein is CASSKAGGNTGQLYF.

Remarks on this clone: Any gene name here is a mouse gene name. The DNA ends 4 residues before the CDR3 does, and the rest of the CDR3 is filled in from the germline J gene. V gene TRBV5 combines with J gene TRBJ2-3, with D perhaps matching TRBD1 (6 bases). Per germline, CDR1 LGHNA and CDR2 YNLKQL (reference sequence). V was cut by 4 bases and J by 4 bases, with 9 bases left in between. This CDR3 contains 13 residues. Incomplete CDR3 DNA: TGTGCCAGCAGCCGGGGGACAACAGAA. Its translation: CASSRGTTE. The complete CDR3 protein is CASSRGTTETLYF.

This clone occurred a few times. Genes here carry mouse names. The read falls 4 residues short of the CDR3 end, and the missing part is taken from the germline J gene. Within the sample, other DNA sequences also encode this same CDR3. This chain joins TRBV13-1 and TRBJ2-4, with TRBD2 matching over 7 bases. Unmatched junction bases numbered 1, after V lost 0 bases and J lost 0 bases. This CDR3 region has 15 residues. Germline CDR1 is NSHNY and CDR2 is SYGAGN. The chain's CDR3 is CASSDAWGSQNTLYF. The sequenced part of the CDR3 DNA is TGTGCCAGCAGTGATGCCTGGGGGAGTCAAAAC.

As regards this clone: The gene symbols are mouse symbols. The read terminates 4 residues before the CDR3 end, so the remaining end is supplied by the germline J gene. The chain links TRBV21 to TRBJ2-1, with D possibly matching TRBD1 (6 bases). TRBV21 is identified as an open reading frame with a role that is uncertain. The CDR3 has 15 amino acids. The V end lost 2 bases, the J end lost 0 bases, and 8 bases lay between the germline ends. The CDR3 is CASSQRTDNYAEQFF. The CDR3 DNA, read in part, is TGTGCTAGCAGTCAAAGGACAGATAACTATGCT.

A few counts support this clone. Genes and germline are mouse. Read coverage stops 4 residues before the CDR3 terminus; the germline J gene supplies the remainder. This chain connects TRBV13-3 to TRBJ2-2; 7 bases agree with TRBD2. The CDR3 runs 15 residues. The V gene's germline CDR1 is NNHDY and CDR2 SYVADS. The junction had 7 bases not matched to a gene; V was cut back by 7 bases and J by 1 base. The part of the CDR3 DNA that was read is TGTGCCAGCCGTTACTGGGGATTAAACACCGGG. Protein: CASRYWGLNTG. The entire CDR3 sequence reads CASRYWGLNTGQLYF.

This clone was seen only a few times. The gene names given are mouse names. With the read ending 4 residues before the CDR3 end, the germline J gene is used to fill in that end. The sample holds other DNA sequences that translate to the same CDR3. The chain links TRBV13-1 to TRBJ2-5; possibly TRBD1 for D (5 bases). Trimming stripped 0 bases from V and 0 bases from J, with 8 bases between. CDR3 length equals 15 residues. Germline CDR1 is NSHNY and CDR2 is SYGAGN. The CDR3 spells CASSDAGPNQDTQYF. CDR3 DNA (partial): TGTGCCAGCAGTGATGCAGGGCCTAACCAAGAC.

Turning to this clone: Gene names refer to mouse genes. The observed sequence ends 4 residues before the CDR3 terminus, with the missing tail filled in from the germline J gene. Other nucleotide sequences from this sample produce the same CDR3. The chain carries TRBV1 and TRBJ2-1; 8 bases match TRBD2. In germline, CDR1 is NSQYPW, CDR2 LRSPGD (reference sequence). With V trimmed by 3 bases and J by 1 base, 2 bases remained unmatched. There are 15 residues in the CDR3. The CDR3 reads CTCSAPGGNYAEQFF. Incomplete CDR3 DNA: TGCACCTGCAGTGCGCCTGGGGGGAACTATGCT.

To note about this clone: Germline and genes: mouse. The read finishes 4 residues shy of the CDR3 end, and the germline J gene is used to complete it. V and J are TRBV13-1 and TRBJ2-4, with 9 bases that match TRBD1. V lost 4 bases, J lost 1 base, and 4 bases stayed unmatched. The CDR3 is 15 amino acids. CDR1 and CDR2 (germline): NSHNY, SYGAGN. CDR3 region: CASSTGGAGQNTLYF. The DNA read from the CDR3 is TGTGCCAGCAGTACAGGGGGCGCAGGTCAAAAC.